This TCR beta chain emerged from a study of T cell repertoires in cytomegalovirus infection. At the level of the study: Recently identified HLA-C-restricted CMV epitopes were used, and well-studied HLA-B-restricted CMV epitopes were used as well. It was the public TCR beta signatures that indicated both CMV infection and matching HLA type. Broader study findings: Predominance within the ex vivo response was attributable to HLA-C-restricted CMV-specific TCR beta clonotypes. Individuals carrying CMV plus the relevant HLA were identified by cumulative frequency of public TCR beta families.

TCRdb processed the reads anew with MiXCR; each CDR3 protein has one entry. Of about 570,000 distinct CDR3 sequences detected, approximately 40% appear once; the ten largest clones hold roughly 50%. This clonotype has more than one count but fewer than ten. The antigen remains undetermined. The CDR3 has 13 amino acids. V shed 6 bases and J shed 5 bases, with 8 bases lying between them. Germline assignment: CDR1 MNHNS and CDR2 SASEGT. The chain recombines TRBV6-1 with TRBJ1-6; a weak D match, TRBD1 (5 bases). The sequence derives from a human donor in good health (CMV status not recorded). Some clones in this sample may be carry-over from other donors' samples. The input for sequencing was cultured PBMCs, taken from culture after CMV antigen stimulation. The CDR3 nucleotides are TGTGCCAGCAGGACAGCTAATAATTCACCCCTCCACTTT. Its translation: CASRTANNSPLHF.